This TCR beta chain was documented in a study of blood T cells in healthy people across ages. This clonotype was detected only a few times. Primed by a sample-barcoded 5' primer and a J-beta primer mix, a second PCR proceeded for roughly 6 to 12 cycles. TCRdb redid the calling of the 5' RACE reads with MiXCR, one entry per CDR3 protein. The table includes 700,000 to 850,000 distinct CDR3 sequences, around 36% detected once. CDR1 is MNHNY and CDR2 is SVGAGI in the germline V gene (reference sequence). This CDR3 has 16 residues. With 4 bases clipped from V and 0 bases from J, the junction kept 6 bases outside the gene matches.

The rearrangement joins TRBV6-6 to TRBJ2-3, with TRBD2 matching over 8 bases. This TCR derives from a man between 18 and 35 years old in good health. Sequences were obtained from blood. The CDR3 loop reads CASSSLGGGSTDTQYF. CDR3 bases: TGTGCCAGCAGTTCCCTAGGCGGGGGGAGCACAGATACGCAGTATTTT.